Following are 14 T cell receptor beta chains from one sample sequenced in a study of blood T cell repertoires in COVID-19. Sequencing was performed with immunoSEQ multiplex PCR; in TCRdb, only in-frame clones are kept and a portion is missing. The sample shows some 300,000 clones, roughly 91% of them seen only once. Input material: PBMCs or T cells enriched from blood (not recorded which). These receptors were obtained from a woman between 50 and 59 years old who had been exposed to COVID-19.

The chain couples TRBV13 to TRBJ1-6; TRBD1 agrees at 8 bases. The germline gives CDR1 PRHDT, CDR2 FYEKMQ (reference sequence). This CDR3 comprises 13 residues. V lost 5 bases and J lost 13; bases outside the gene matches: 7. The CDR3 DNA reads as TGTGCCAGCAGCCCGCGGACAGGGTGGCCCCTCCACTTT. It yields the protein CASSPRTGWPLHF. The complete variable domain, with remaining parts taken from reference TRBV13 and TRBJ1-6, reads AAGVIQSPRHLIKEKRETATLKCYPIPRHDTVYWYQQGPGQDPQFLISFYEKMQSDKGSIPDRFSAQQFSDYHSELNMSSLELGDSALYFCASSPRTGWPLHFGNGTRLTVT.

The V and J genes are TRBV7-2 and TRBJ1-2; D call uncertain. Germline V gene data show CDR1 as SGHTA and CDR2 as FQGNSA. The ends were cut back, 3 bases at V and 4 bases at J, with 6 bases in the middle. The CDR3 is made up of 12 amino acids. CDR3 region: CASSLSIYGYTF. The CDR3, as DNA: TGTGCCAGCAGCTTGTCCATCTATGGCTACACCTTC.

The chain is built from TRBV6-2 or TRBV6-3 and TRBJ2-5, with a weak D call TRBD1 (6 bases). Germline CDR1 and CDR2: MNHEY and SVGEGT. The CDR3 sequence is 14 residues long. Trimming shortened V by 3 bases and J by 5 bases, and 13 bases separated the two germline ends. The CDR3 DNA sequence: TGTGCCAGCAGTTATCCAGGGGTTATGGAGACCCAGTACTTC. This sequence encodes CASSYPGVMETQYF.

This sequence joins TRBV5-1 and TRBJ2-7; D might be TRBD2 (6 bases). V was cut by 6 bases and J by 7 bases, with 26 bases left in between. Germline values: CDR1 SGHRS, CDR2 YFSETQ. The CDR3 has 16 residues. This CDR3 reads CASTPDGARPGEEQYF. The CDR3 region has the DNA TGCGCCAGCACCCCGGATGGGGCCCGCCCGGGGGAGGAGCAGTACTTC.

The sample holds one count of this clone. The CDR3 reads CASSQGLAGGTKNIQYF. CDR3 nucleotide sequence: TGTGCCAGCAGCCAAGGACTAGCGGGAGGTACCAAAAACATTCAGTACTTC. The rearrangement uses TRBV3-1 (or the pseudogene TRBV3-2) and TRBJ2-4, with 13 bases that match TRBD2. The CDR3 length is 17 residues. Germline V gene sequence: CDR1 LGHDT, CDR2 YNNKEL (reference sequence). Trimming at V came to 1 base and at J to 2 bases, leaving 2 bases not matched to a gene.

The chain has TRBV7-2 and TRBJ1-5; TRBD1 matches 7 bases. This CDR3 contains 14 residues. CDR1 is SGHTA, CDR2 FQGNSA, per germline. J lost 4 bases, V lost 3 bases, and 3 bases had no gene match. This chain's CDR3 is CASSLTGMNQPQHF. CDR3 sequence (DNA): TGTGCCAGCAGCTTGACAGGGATGAATCAGCCCCAGCATTTT.

The chain combines TRBV3-1 (or the pseudogene TRBV3-2) with TRBJ2-3, with D uncertain. Trimming pared 1 base from V and 0 bases from J, leaving 8 bases between. This CDR3 contains 15 residues. Germline V gene sequence: CDR1 LGHDT, CDR2 YNNKEL (reference sequence). Here the CDR3 DNA reads TGTGCCAGCAGCCAAGTTATGCAGAGCACAGATACGCAGTATTTT. Translated: CASSQVMQSTDTQYF.

The V call is TRBV9, the J call TRBJ2-3, with 8 bases fitting TRBD2. V dropped 4 bases and J dropped 2; count of bases not matched to a gene: 12. Germline-derived CDR1 and CDR2 are SGDLS and YYNGEE. The CDR3 loop spans 17 amino acids. The CDR3 bases are TGTGCCAGCAGCCCCCGGGGGGGGCTAGCTACCACAGATACGCAGTATTTT. Translated, it gives CASSPRGGLATTDTQYF.

This chain connects TRBV6-1 to TRBJ1-4; perhaps TRBD1 as D (6 bases). With 0 bases removed from V and 5 bases from J, the gap between germline ends came to 13 bases. Looked up from germline, CDR1 is MNHNS and CDR2 is SASEGT. This CDR3 comprises 16 residues. CDR3 residues: CASSEARNTGNEKLFF. The CDR3 coding sequence is TGTGCCAGCAGTGAAGCAAGGAACACAGGGAATGAAAAACTGTTTTTT.

The V call is TRBV30, the J call TRBJ1-2; TRBD1 aligns across 11 bases. Germline V lookup: CDR1 GTSNPN, CDR2 SVGIG (reference sequence). V shed 4 bases, J shed 1 base, and the junction held 17 bases outside the gene matches. CDR3 size: 19 residues. This chain's CDR3 is CAWTPPGTGGKRVNYGYTF. The CDR3 DNA is TGTGCCTGGACACCTCCCGGGACAGGGGGGAAGCGTGTTAACTATGGCTACACCTTC.

The gene calls are TRBV4-1 and TRBJ2-7; 9 bases agree with TRBD1. The J segment lost 3 bases and the V segment lost 4 bases, leaving 4 bases of the junction unmatched. Germline-derived CDR1 and CDR2 are MGHRA and YSYEKL. CDR3 size: 14 residues. The CDR3 sequence is CASSPRDRDYEQYF. CDR3 nucleotide sequence: TGCGCCAGCAGCCCCCGGGACAGGGACTACGAGCAGTACTTC.

The chain couples TRBV20-1 to TRBJ1-2; the D is unclear. In germline, CDR1 is DFQATT, CDR2 SNEGSKA (reference sequence). Trimming removed 3 bases from V and 8 bases from J, with 10 bases in between. This CDR3 has 11 residues. In DNA form, the CDR3 reads TGCAGTGCTAGCGGGATGCAGGGCTACACCTTC. Protein sequence: CSASGMQGYTF.

The CDR3 DNA is TGTGCCACCAGTGACTACCTCGGGGGAGACGAGCAGTTCTTC. Its translation: CATSDYLGGDEQFF. The chain joins TRBV24-1 to TRBJ2-1; tentatively, D is TRBD2 (6 bases). The germline V and J ends were trimmed by 4 bases and 10 bases, with 16 bases remaining between them. This CDR3 comprises 14 residues. From germline, CDR1 is KGHDR and CDR2 SFDVKD.

The rearrangement joins TRBV13 to TRBJ1-1; a weak D match, TRBD1 (5 bases). V shed 5 bases and J shed 7 bases, with 11 bases lying between them. Germline CDR1 is PRHDT and CDR2 is FYEKMQ (reference sequence). This CDR3 is built from 12 residues. This CDR3 reads CASSRRDGEAFF. The CDR3 nucleotides read TGTGCCAGCAGCCGGAGGGACGGTGAAGCTTTCTTT.